The 18 T cell receptor beta chains below were found in one sample sequenced in a study of T cells in Graves' hyperthyroidism and ophthalmopathy (dated by TCRdb to between 2017 and 2020). Library generation was performed with multiplex PCR. The sequencer was an Illumina HiSeq 2000. The TCR beta CDR3 regions were amplified from RNA transcripts. A first-round RT-PCR of the TCR CDR3 used the HTBI primer set with the Qiagen OneStep RT-PCR kit. TCRdb's own reprocessing of the public reads used fastp at Q25 and MiXCR and kept productive beta chains. Rows are unified per CDR3 protein, each entry keeping the most common DNA and genes. Across this sample there are more than 500,000 distinct CDR3 sequences, with more than 45% seen only once. Clones ranked in the top ten supply roughly 19% of the sample. Material: peripheral blood or thyroid tissue (not recorded which). The receptor set was obtained from an adult woman with Graves' disease, either hyperthyroidism or ophthalmopathy (not recorded which).

This chain links TRBV10-3 with TRBJ2-7; TRBD1 matches 8 bases. Germline CDR1 and CDR2: ENHRY and SYGVKD. The trim removed 0 bases at V and 4 bases at J, leaving 11 bases unmatched. The CDR3 totals 17 residues. CDR3: CAISESVTGQGRYEQYF. The DNA of the CDR3 is TGTGCCATCAGTGAGTCGGTGACTGGACAGGGAAGGTACGAGCAGTACTTC.

A note on this clonotype: A much larger clone lies a single base off, so this may be a read error. This chain uses TRBV6-5 with TRBJ2-5, with no clear D. The J call may be incorrect, as the DNA end agrees better with TRBJ2-1. Germline V gene sequence: CDR1 MNHEY, CDR2 SVGAGI. This CDR3 contains 13 residues. The CDR3 spells CASSYFGQETQFF. The CDR3 nucleotides read TGTGCCAGCAGTTACTTTGGGCAAGAGACCCAGTTCTTC.

The chain carries TRBV7-7 and TRBJ2-6; 10 bases fit TRBD2. The CDR3 runs to 14 residues. V gave up 10 bases and J gave up 4 bases; unmatched junction bases: 4. The V gene's germline CDR1 is SSHAT and CDR2 FNYEAQ (reference sequence). The CDR3: CAKRGGTGANVLTF. Written as DNA, the CDR3 is TGTGCCAAGCGGGGGGGGACAGGGGCCAACGTCCTGACTTTC.

In this sample, this clonotype turned up many times. This rearrangement joins TRBV5-1 to TRBJ2-2; D possibly corresponds to TRBD2 (6 bases). V gave up 3 bases and J gave up 4 bases, with 13 bases separating them. CDR3 length equals 15 residues. Germline V CDR1 and CDR2: SGHRS, YFSETQ. Written as DNA, the CDR3 is TGCGCCAGCAGCTCGCGGGACGGCGGCACCGGGGAGCTGTTTTTT. This codes for CASSSRDGGTGELFF. The whole variable domain, filled in from reference TRBV5-1 and TRBJ2-2, reads KAGVTQTPRYLIKTRGQQVTLSCSPISGHRSVSWYQQTPGQGLQFLFEYFSETQRNKGNFPGRFSGRQFSNSRSEMNVSTLELGDSALYLCASSSRDGGTGELFFGEGSRLTVL.

This clonotype was observed at least ten times. The rearrangement joins TRBV12-3 or TRBV12-4 to TRBJ1-5; possibly TRBD1 for D (5 bases). Trimming cost V 3 bases and J 0 bases, with 15 bases left between them. CDR3 length: 17 amino acids. The CDR3 region is CASSFSRGLYSNQPQHF. The CDR3, as DNA: TGTGCCAGCAGTTTTAGTAGGGGACTTTATAGCAATCAGCCCCAGCATTTT.

Note on this clonotype: Sequence at one end of the junction differs from germline and may be a read error. The chain carries TRBV10-3 and TRBJ1-5; D is perhaps TRBD1 (6 bases). Germline assignment: CDR1 ENHRY and CDR2 SYGVKD. The CDR3 totals 14 residues. CDR3 amino acids: CASSVGQHRVPQHF. CDR3 nucleotides: TGTGCCAGCAGTGTCGGACAGCACCGAGTGCCCCAGCATTTT.

Turning to this clonotype: An end of the junction does not agree with germline; a read error may underlie this. The CDR3 reads CASSSTDRGLRSSYEQYF. DNA of the CDR3: TGCGCCAGCAGCTCGACGGACAGGGGGCTCCGGAGCTCCTACGAGCAGTACTTC. The chain is built from TRBV7-2 and TRBJ2-7; 11 nucleotides match TRBD1. The germline V gene encodes CDR1 SGHTA and CDR2 FQGNSA. CDR3 length equals 18 residues.

The gene calls are TRBV7-9 and TRBJ2-5; 9 bases agree with TRBD1. After removal of 5 bases from V and 4 bases from J, the junction contained 8 bases not matched to a gene. CDR3 length: 15 residues. From germline, CDR1 is SEHNR and CDR2 FQNEAQ (reference sequence). The CDR3 loop reads CASSPSETGGETQYF. In DNA, the CDR3 is TGTGCCAGCAGCCCCAGTGAGACAGGGGGAGAGACCCAGTACTTC.

V is TRBV11-2 and J is TRBJ1-4, with 7 bases aligning to TRBD1. The germline gives CDR1 SGHAT, CDR2 FQNNGV. The trim removed 7 bases at V and 11 bases at J, leaving 10 bases unmatched. This CDR3 region has 13 residues. CDR3 DNA: TGTGCCAGCACCCTTAGACAGGGTGGGAAACTGTTTTTT. This sequence encodes CASTLRQGGKLFF. Filled out from reference TRBV11-2 and TRBJ1-4, the complete variable domain reads EAGVAQSPRYKIIEKRQSVAFWCNPISGHATLYWYQQILGQGPKLLIQFQNNGVVDDSQLPKDRFSAERLKGVDSTLKIQPAKLEDSAVYLCASTLRQGGKLFFGSGTQLSVL.

This clonotype was found many times. The rearrangement uses TRBV15 and TRBJ2-5; D may be TRBD1 (5 bases). The CDR3 is made up of 15 amino acids. V lost 5 bases and J 3 bases, leaving 16 bases between the germline ends. Germline V gives CDR1 LNHNV, CDR2 YYDKDF (reference sequence). The DNA of the CDR3 is TGTGCCACCAGCTTCAGCCGGAGCAGGGAAGAGACCCAGTACTTC. Its protein is CATSFSRSREETQYF.

The chain is built from TRBV5-1 and TRBJ2-7; 10 bases line up with TRBD1. After removal of 7 bases from V and 2 bases from J, the junction contained 6 bases not matched to a gene. Germline-derived CDR1 and CDR2 are SGHRS and YFSETQ. The CDR3 is 14 amino acids. This chain's CDR3 is CASGRDRGPYEQYF. DNA for the CDR3: TGCGCCAGCGGCCGGGACAGGGGACCCTACGAGCAGTACTTC.

The chain joins TRBV15 to TRBJ1-5; D not resolved. CDR3 size: 15 residues. Trimming stripped 2 bases from V and 1 base from J, with 9 bases between. Germline V lookup: CDR1 LNHNV, CDR2 YYDKDF (reference sequence). The CDR3 DNA sequence: TGTGCCACCAGCAGACCCATTGACAGCAATCAGCCCCAGCATTTT. Translated: CATSRPIDSNQPQHF.

The chain has TRBV7-2 and TRBJ1-5; D unresolved. Germline V gene sequence: CDR1 SGHTA, CDR2 FQGNSA. There are 11 residues in the CDR3. Trimming removed 1 base from V and 11 bases from J, with 6 bases in between. The CDR3 spells CASSLGEAQHF. CDR3 sequence (DNA): TGTGCCAGCAGCTTAGGGGAAGCCCAGCATTTT.

There are many counts of this clonotype. This could be a read error, since a much larger clone is one nucleotide away. This chain joins TRBV3-1 and TRBJ2-7, with D unclear. CDR1 LGHDT and CDR2 YNNKEL come from the germline V gene (reference sequence). V was pared by 4 bases and J by 5 bases, with 3 bases between. The CDR3 runs to 10 residues. The CDR3: CASSPNEQYF. DNA of the CDR3: TGTGCCAGCAGCCCCAACGAGCAGTACTTC.

This clonotype was counted at least ten times. This rearrangement joins TRBV7-2 to TRBJ1-4; weak D call: TRBD1 (5 bases). Trimming stripped 4 bases from V and 7 bases from J, with 16 bases between. The CDR3 extends over 15 amino acids. Germline V gene sequence: CDR1 SGHTA, CDR2 FQGNSA. The chain's CDR3 is CASSSRPGTGEKLFF. The DNA for the CDR3 is TGTGCCAGCAGCTCCCGCCCCGGGACCGGTGAAAAACTGTTTTTT.

This clonotype was counted between two and nine times. V and J are TRBV12-5 and TRBJ1-1, with D possibly being TRBD1 (6 bases). V lost 5 bases and J lost 1, with 11 bases in between. The CDR3 runs to 14 residues. The germline V gene has CDR1 LGHNT and CDR2 FRNRAP. The CDR3 nucleotides read TGTGCTAGTGGTAAGGGACACTCGAACACTGAAGCTTTCTTT. It codes for CASGKGHSNTEAFF.

This clonotype was seen a few times. V usage is TRBV6-5 and J usage is TRBJ2-2; D might be TRBD1 (6 bases). V was clipped by 5 bases and J by 1 base, with 8 bases between them. CDR1 is MNHEY and CDR2 is SVGAGI in the germline V gene. CDR3 size: 14 residues. In DNA form, the CDR3 reads TGTGCCAGCAGTACGACAGGGAACACCGGGGAGCTGTTTTTT. Translated: CASSTTGNTGELFF.

The J gene is TRBJ2-7, the V gene TRBV7-2; TRBD2 matches 11 bases. Germline V CDR1 and CDR2: SGHTA, FQGNSA. The CDR3 has 18 amino acids. Trimming took 2 bases from V and 2 from J; bases not matched to a gene: 11. DNA for the CDR3: TGTGCCAGCAGCTTAAACTTTGGTGGGACTAGCGGAACCTACGAGCAGTACTTC. Protein product: CASSLNFGGTSGTYEQYF.